This T cell receptor (beta chain) was sequenced during a study of blood T cell repertoires in COVID-19 (dated by TCRdb to about 2020). Some background on the complete study: Samples covering the acute and convalescent phases of COVID-19 were provided by collaborators in the United States, Italy and Spain. Deeply sampled blood TCRbeta repertoires from subjects exposed to, actively infected with, or recovered from COVID-19 were included in the dataset. Where HLA class I and class II types were available, the types were taken from metadata supplied by the sample provider, not from assay-based typing. The prospective study material was composed of cDNA or gDNA derived from T cells, B-cell-depleted T cells, or PBMCs. The repertoires were released in a freely available public database intended as a resource for research on the immune response to SARS-CoV-2. Sample metadata almost always included a de-identified subject ID, COVID-19 status, age in years and sex. Samples came from the ongoing ImmuneRACE study (first 160 participants) plus 1,254 subjects from 6 global collaborators.

Whole blood was collected in K2EDTA tubes by collaborating institutions according to the institutions' own protocols. For TCRbeta analysis, collaborators shipped samples in one of three forms: frozen whole blood, isolated PBMCs, or DNA extracted from either of those sample types. The paper's findings and limits, for the study overall: Clinical and demographic metadata were provided uncurated, with the amount varying by source and participant.

TCRbeta CDR3 regions were amplified from genomic DNA by means of the immunoSEQ Assay, a bias-controlled multiplex PCR. The original methods were these. The number of nucleated cells in each sample was estimated by amplification of reference gene primers within the assay. To quantify the absolute abundance of each unique TCRbeta CDR3 rearrangement, sequence reads were collapsed and filtered. For each sample, productive Simpson clonality was calculated as the square root of Simpson's diversity index over productive rearrangements. Held by TCRdb, this immuneACCESS table contains in-frame sequences only and omits some clones. Under half of the omission traces to an unresolved V gene where checked; the cause of the rest is unknown. V, J and clone size reflect that table, while D and trimming were determined from the DNA. The sample table lists 65,000 to 70,000 clones, about 86% of them with a count of one. Around 4.3% of the sample goes to the ten largest clones.

With regard to this clone: Its binding antigen is unknown. No much larger clone is present one base from it, and per-base qualities are unavailable.

This receptor was identified in a woman in her sixties or seventies with acute or convalescent COVID-19. The sequenced sample was peripheral blood.

The DNA is as follows: TGTGCCAGCAAACGGGGGGCTTCCTACGAGCAGTACTTC. Its translation reads: CASKRGASYEQYF. The V and J genes are TRBV6-5 and TRBJ2-7; a tentative D call is TRBD2 (7 bases match). Looking up the germline V gene yields CDR1 MNHEY and CDR2 SVGAGI. Including cysteine and phenylalanine, the CDR3 has 13 amino acids. The retained sequence is limited to the CDR3, 39 bases, with the frame set at the first base. Trimming takes 7 bases from V and 1 base from J, and the germline ends sit 11 bases apart.